This T cell receptor beta chain was recovered during a study of blood T cell repertoires in COVID-19. On the study more broadly: Acute-phase and convalescent COVID-19 samples originated in the United States, Italy and Spain. T cells, B-cell-depleted T cells, or PBMCs provided the cDNA or gDNA that served as material.

As originally analysed: Nucleated cell number was recorded as an estimate derived from reference gene primer amplification. Produced via immunoSEQ multiplex PCR; TCRdb's table is partial and in-frame only. V and J calls and clone size are as listed in that table; D and trimming were resolved from the DNA. The table includes 120,000 or so clones, 82% detected once. With V trimmed by 5 bases and J by 5 bases, 6 bases remained unmatched. The CDR3 totals 15 residues. Germline V CDR1 and CDR2: SGHTA, FQGNSA. This chain uses TRBV7-2 with TRBJ2-1; 10 bases fit TRBD2. The sequence was obtained from a woman between 65 and 79 years old with acute or convalescent COVID-19. The sequenced sample was peripheral blood. CDR3 residues: CASSRSSGGHNEQFF. The CDR3 DNA is TGTGCCAGCAGCCGTTCTAGCGGGGGCCACAATGAGCAGTTCTTC.